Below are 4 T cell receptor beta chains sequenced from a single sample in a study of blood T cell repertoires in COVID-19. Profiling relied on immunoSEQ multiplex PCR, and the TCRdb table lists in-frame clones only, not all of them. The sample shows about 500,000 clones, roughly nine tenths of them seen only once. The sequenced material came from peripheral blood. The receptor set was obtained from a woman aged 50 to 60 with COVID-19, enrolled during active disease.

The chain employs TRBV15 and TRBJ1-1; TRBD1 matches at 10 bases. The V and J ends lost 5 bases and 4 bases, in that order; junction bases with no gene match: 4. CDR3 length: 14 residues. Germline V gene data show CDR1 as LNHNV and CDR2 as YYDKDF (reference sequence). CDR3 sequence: CATSWDRGITEAFF. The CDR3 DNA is TGTGCCACCAGCTGGGACAGGGGAATCACTGAAGCTTTCTTT. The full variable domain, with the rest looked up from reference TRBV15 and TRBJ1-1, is DAMVIQNPRYQVTQFGKPVTLSCSQTLNHNVMYWYQQKSSQAPKLLFHYYDKDFNNEADTPDNFQSRRPNTSFCFLDIRSPGLGDTAMYLCATSWDRGITEAFFGQGTRLTVV.

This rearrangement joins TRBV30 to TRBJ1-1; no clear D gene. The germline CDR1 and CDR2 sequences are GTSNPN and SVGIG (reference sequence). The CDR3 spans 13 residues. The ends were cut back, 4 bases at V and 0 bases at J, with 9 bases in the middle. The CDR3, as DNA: TGTGCCTGGATGAGGCGGTTGAACACTGAAGCTTTCTTT. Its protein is CAWMRRLNTEAFF.

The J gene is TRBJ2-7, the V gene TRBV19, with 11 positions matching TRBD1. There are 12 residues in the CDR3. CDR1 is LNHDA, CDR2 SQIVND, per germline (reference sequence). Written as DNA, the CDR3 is TGTACCCGGGACAGGGGGTTTTGCGAGCAGTACTTC. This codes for CTRDRGFCEQYF.

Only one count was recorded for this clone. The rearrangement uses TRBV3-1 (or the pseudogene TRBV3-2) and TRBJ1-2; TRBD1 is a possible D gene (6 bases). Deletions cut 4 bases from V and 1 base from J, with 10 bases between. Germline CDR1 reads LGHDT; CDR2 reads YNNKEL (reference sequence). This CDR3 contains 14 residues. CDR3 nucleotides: TGTGCCAGCAGCCTAGACAGGATTAACTATGGCTACACCTTC. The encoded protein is CASSLDRINYGYTF.